This T cell receptor (beta chain) was sequenced in a study of response to subunit inactivated influenza vaccine (dated by TCRdb to 2016 to 2018). With regard to the full study: Deep quantitative profiling of the T cell receptor repertoire was used in the study to follow responses to a trivalent subunit inactivated influenza vaccine. The paper as a whole reports these results and caveats: It was suggested by the authors that each seasonal influenza vaccination may recruit only a limited number of new T cells.

This clonotype turned up a few times. What antigen it recognizes has not been identified. The input lacks base qualities; no much larger clone sits a single base away. Preparation of the library involved RT-PCR. This sample was sequenced with an Illumina HiSeq 2500. The raw public reads went through TCRdb reprocessing: fastp at Q25, MiXCR clone calling, in-frame beta chains kept. Every CDR3 protein is listed once, alongside the most common genes and DNA of its rows. The sample data list 600,000 to 700,000 distinct CDR3 sequences, and around 15% of these were observed just once. The ten largest clones represent 7.5% to 9% of the sample. The source of this sequence is a man aged 50 to 59 who received an inactivated influenza vaccine. Donor details come from another sample of the same person, matched by shared clones. The sample consisted of PBMCs from blood, taken around 14 days before vaccination.

The sequenced DNA is TGCGCCAGCAAGGAGGGGGTGGGCTCCTACAATGAGCAGTTCTTC. The resulting protein is CASKEGVGSYNEQFF. Recombination connected TRBV4-1 to TRBJ2-1; the D segment may tentatively be TRBD1 or TRBD2, each giving 6 matched bases. Trimming at the junction amounts to 7 bases on V and 0 bases on J, and the germline ends lie 13 bases apart. CDR3 length: 15 amino acids, cysteine to phenylalanine. The CDR3 DNA has 45 bases and is translated from base 1. The germline V gene yields MGHRA for CDR1 and YSYEKL for CDR2.